The subject of this entry is one TCR beta chain. Germline lookup yields CDR1 MDHEN and CDR2 SYDVKM. This CDR3 is built from 19 residues. V dropped 0 bases and J dropped 0 bases, with 20 bases sitting between them. This entry is derived from a study of OX40 agonist ivuxolimab in advanced cancers. This table comes from immunoSEQ multiplex PCR, and its TCRdb copy is limited to in-frame clones, with some not included. This sample has about 86,000 clones, with around 85% found just once. This clonotype was sampled from an adult with an advanced solid tumor such as melanoma, head and neck, liver or kidney cancer. The source material was CD4+ or CD8+ T cells sorted from blood, sampled in a trial of the OX40 agonist ivuxolimab. This sequence joins TRBV28 and TRBJ1-1; possibly TRBD1 for D (6 bases). This chain's CDR3 is CASSLWWRWGGRMNTEAFF. The CDR3 nucleotides are TGTGCCAGCAGTTTATGGTGGAGGTGGGGGGGGCGAATGAACACTGAAGCTTTCTTT.